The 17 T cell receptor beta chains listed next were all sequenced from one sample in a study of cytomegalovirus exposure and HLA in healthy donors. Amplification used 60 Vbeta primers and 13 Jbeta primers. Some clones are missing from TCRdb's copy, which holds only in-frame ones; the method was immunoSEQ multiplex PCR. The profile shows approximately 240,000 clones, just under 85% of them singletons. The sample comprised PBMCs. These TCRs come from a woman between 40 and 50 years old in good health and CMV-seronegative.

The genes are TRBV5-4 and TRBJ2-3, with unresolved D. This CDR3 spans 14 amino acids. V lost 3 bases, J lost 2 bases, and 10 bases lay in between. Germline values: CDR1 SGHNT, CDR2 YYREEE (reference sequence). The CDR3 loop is CASSSSHDTDTQYF. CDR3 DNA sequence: TGTGCCAGCAGCTCTTCACACGACACAGATACGCAGTATTTT.

Here the CDR3 reads CATSRDTEAFF. The CDR3 nucleotides are TGTGCCACCTCGAGAGACACTGAAGCTTTCTTT. The chain uses TRBV7-9 and TRBJ1-1; D gene uncertain. The germline V gene has CDR1 SEHNR and CDR2 FQNEAQ (reference sequence). Deletions cut 10 bases from V and 3 bases from J, with 9 bases between. The CDR3 runs to 11 residues.

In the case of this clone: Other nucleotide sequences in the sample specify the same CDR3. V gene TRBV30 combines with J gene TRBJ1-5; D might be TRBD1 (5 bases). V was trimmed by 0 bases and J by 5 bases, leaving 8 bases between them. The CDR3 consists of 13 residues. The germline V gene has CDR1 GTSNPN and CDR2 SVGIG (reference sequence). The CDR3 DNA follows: TGTGCCTGGAGTGTCGGGGGTGATCAGCCCCAGCATTTT. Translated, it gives CAWSVGGDQPQHF.

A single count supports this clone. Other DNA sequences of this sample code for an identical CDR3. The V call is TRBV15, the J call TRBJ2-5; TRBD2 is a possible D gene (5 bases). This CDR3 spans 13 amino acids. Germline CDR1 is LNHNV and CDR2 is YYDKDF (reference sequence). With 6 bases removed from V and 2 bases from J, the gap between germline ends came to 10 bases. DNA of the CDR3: TGTGCCACCAGTCGTGGGAGTCAAGAGACCCAGTACTTC. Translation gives CATSRGSQETQYF.

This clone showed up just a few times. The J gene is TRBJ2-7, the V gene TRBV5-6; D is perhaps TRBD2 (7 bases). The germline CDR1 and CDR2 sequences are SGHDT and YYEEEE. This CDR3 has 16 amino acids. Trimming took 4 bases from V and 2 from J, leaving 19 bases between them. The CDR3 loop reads CASSQEGGGAPYEQYF. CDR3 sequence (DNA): TGTGCCAGCAGCCAAGAAGGGGGAGGGGCCCCCTACGAGCAGTACTTC.

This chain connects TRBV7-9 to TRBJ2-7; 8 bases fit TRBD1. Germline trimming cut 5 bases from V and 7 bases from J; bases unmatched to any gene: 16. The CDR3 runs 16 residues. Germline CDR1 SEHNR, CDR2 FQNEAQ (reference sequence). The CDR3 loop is CASSRFDRGWSREQYF. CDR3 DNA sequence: TGTGCCAGCAGCCGTTTTGACAGGGGATGGTCTCGTGAGCAGTACTTC.

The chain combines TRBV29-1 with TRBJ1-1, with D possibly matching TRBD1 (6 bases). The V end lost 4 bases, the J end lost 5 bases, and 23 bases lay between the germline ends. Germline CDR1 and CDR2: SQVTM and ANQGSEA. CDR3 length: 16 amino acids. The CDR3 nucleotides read TGCAGCGTTGGAGATCCGTCAGGGGCGTTGGGAACTGAAGCTTTCTTT. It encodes CSVGDPSGALGTEAFF.

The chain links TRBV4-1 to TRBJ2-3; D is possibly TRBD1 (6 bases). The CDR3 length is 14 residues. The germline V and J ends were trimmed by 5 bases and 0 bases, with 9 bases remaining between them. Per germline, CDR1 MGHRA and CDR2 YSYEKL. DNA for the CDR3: TGCGCCAGCAGCTCCAGGGGAAGCACAGATACGCAGTATTTT. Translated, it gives CASSSRGSTDTQYF.

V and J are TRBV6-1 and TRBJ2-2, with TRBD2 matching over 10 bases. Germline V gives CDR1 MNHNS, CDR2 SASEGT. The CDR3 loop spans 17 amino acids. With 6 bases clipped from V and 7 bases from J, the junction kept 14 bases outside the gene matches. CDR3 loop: CASSELPSGGAGGELFF. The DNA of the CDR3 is TGTGCCAGCAGCGAACTCCCAAGCGGGGGGGCGGGCGGGGAGCTGTTTTTT.

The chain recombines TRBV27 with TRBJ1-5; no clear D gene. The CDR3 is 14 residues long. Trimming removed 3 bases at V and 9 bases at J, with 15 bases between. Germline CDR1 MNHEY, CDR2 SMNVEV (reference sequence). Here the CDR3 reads CASSLAAGPRPQHF. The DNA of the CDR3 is TGTGCCAGCAGTTTGGCCGCGGGCCCCCGGCCCCAGCATTTT.

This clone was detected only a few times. The CDR3 spells CASSLARSVTGELFF. The DNA for the CDR3 is TGTGCCAGCAGCTTAGCGCGGTCAGTCACCGGGGAGCTGTTTTTT. The chain is built from TRBV7-2 and TRBJ2-2, with D unresolved. This CDR3 contains 15 residues. V was clipped by 0 bases and J by 4 bases, with 9 bases between them. Germline loops: CDR1 SGHTA, CDR2 FQGNSA.

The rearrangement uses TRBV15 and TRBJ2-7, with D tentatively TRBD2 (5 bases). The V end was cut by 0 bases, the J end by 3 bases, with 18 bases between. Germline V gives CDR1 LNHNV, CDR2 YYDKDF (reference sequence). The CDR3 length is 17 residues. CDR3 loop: CATSRDQGERVGYEQYF. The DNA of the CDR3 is TGTGCCACCAGCAGAGATCAAGGTGAGAGGGTTGGCTACGAGCAGTACTTC.

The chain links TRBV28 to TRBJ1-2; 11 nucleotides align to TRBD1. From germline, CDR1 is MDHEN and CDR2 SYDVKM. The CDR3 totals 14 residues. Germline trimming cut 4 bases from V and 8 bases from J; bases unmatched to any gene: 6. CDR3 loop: CASSSGQGGGGYTF. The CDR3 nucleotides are TGTGCCAGCAGTTCGGGACAGGGGGGAGGGGGCTACACCTTC.

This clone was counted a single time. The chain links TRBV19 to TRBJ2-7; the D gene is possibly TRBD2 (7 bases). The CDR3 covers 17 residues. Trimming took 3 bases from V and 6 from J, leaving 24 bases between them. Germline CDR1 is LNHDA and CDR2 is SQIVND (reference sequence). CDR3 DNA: TGTGCCAGTAGTATGAGACAGGTCCCATCTGGGGAGGGCGAGCAGTACTTC. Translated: CASSMRQVPSGEGEQYF.

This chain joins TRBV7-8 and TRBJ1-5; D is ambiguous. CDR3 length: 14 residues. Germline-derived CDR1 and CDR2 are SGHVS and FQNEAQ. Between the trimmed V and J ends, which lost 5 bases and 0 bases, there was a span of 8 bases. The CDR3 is CASSPTISNQPQHF. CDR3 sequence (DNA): TGTGCCAGCAGCCCGACAATTAGCAATCAGCCCCAGCATTTT.

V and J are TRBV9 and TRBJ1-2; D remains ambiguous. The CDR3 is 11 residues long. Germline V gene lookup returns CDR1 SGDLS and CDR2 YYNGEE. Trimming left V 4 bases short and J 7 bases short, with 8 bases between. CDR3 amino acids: CASSLRGGYTF. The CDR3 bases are TGTGCCAGCAGCTTGCGGGGTGGCTACACCTTC.

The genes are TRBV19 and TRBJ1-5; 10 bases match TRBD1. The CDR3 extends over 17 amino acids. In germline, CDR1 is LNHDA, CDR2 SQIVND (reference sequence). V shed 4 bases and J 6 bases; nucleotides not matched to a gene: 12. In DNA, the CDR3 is TGTGCCAGTAGTAACCCGGGACAGGGGCCTTACGGTCAGCCCCAGCATTTT. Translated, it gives CASSNPGQGPYGQPQHF.